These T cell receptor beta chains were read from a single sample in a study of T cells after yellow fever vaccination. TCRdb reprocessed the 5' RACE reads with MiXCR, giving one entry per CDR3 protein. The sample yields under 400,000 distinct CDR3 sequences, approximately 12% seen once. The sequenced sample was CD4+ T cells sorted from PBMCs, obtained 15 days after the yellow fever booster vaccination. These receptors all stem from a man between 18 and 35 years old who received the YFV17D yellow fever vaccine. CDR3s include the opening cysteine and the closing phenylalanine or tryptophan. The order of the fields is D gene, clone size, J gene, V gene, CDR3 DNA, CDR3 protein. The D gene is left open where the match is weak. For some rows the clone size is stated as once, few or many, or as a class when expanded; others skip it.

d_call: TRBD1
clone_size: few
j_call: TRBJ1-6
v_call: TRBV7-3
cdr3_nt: TGTGCCAGCAGCCGATGGCCAGGGGGCTATAATTCACCCCTCCACTTT
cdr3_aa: CASSRWPGGYNSPLHF

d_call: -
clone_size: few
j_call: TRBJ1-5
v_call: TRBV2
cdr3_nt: TGTGCCAGCAGTGAATGGGGGGCGGGCAATCAGCCCCAGCATTTT
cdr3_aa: CASSEWGAGNQPQHF

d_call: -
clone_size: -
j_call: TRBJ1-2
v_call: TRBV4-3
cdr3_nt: TGCGCCAGCAGCCAAGAAGGGGGGCGAACCTATGGCTACACCTTC
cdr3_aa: CASSQEGGRTYGYTF

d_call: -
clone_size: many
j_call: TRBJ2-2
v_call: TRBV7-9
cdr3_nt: TGTGCCAGCAGCCCCGGGGGACGCTTAGCCGGGGAGCTGTTTTTT
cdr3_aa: CASSPGGRLAGELFF

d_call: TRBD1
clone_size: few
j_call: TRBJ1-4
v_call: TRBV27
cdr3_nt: TGTGCCAGCAGTTTCCTGACAGGGCCGGGTGAAAAACTGTTTTTT
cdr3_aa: CASSFLTGPGEKLFF

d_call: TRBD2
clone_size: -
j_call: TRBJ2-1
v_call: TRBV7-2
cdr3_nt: TGTGCCAGCAGAGAACTAGCGGGGGGGCGCAATGAGCAGTTCTTC
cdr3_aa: CASRELAGGRNEQFF

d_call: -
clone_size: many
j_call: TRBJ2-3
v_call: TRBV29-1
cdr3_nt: TGCAGCGTTGGGTATAGCACAGATACGCAGTATTTT
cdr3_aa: CSVGYSTDTQYF

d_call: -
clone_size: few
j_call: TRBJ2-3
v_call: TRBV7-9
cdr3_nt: TGTGCCAGCAGACTTACGGGGCGGGGCCGAGCAGATACGCAGTATTTT
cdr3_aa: CASRLTGRGRADTQYF

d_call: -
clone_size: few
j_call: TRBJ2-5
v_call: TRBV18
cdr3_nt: TGTGCCAGCTCACGGGGCACGGCGGGGACCGTACAAGAGACCCAGTACTTC
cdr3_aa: CASSRGTAGTVQETQYF

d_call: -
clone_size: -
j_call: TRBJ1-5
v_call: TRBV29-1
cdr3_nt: TGCAGCGTTGAGCTGGCCCGGGGCCGGCATTTT
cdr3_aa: CSVELARGRHF

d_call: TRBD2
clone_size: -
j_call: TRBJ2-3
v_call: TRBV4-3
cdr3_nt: TGCGCCAGCAGCCAAGGTGCTAGCGGGGGCACAGATACGCAGTATTTT
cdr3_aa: CASSQGASGGTDTQYF

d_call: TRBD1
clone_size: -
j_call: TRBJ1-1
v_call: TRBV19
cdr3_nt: TGTGCCAGTAGTGCGTCGCCGGGACAGGGCTTTAACGCTGAAGCTTTCTTT
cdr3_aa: CASSASPGQGFNAEAFF

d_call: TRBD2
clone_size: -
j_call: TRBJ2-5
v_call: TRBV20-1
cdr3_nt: TGCAGGGCTAGCCCGGGAGGAGAGACCCAGTACTTC
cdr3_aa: CRASPGGETQYF

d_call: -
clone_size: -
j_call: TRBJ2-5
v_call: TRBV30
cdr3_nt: TGTGCCTGGAGTGGACGGGGCGGCGGGCAGACCCAGTACTTC
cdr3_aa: CAWSGRGGGQTQYF

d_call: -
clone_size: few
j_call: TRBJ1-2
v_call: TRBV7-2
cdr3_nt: TGTGCCAGCAGCCGCCCGGCTGTAGGTGGCTACACCTTC
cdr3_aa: CASSRPAVGGYTF

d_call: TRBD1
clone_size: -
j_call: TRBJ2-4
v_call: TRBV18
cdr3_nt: TGTGCCAGCTCACCGCTACAGGGGGGAAACATTCAGTACTTC
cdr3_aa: CASSPLQGGNIQYF

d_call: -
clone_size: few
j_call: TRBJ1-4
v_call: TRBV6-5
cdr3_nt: TGTGCCAGCAGGACTACCATGGGCACTAGGGATGAAAAACTGTTTTTT
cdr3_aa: CASRTTMGTRDEKLFF

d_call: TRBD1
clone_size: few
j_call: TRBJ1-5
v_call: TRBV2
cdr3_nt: TGTGCCAGCAGTTTCCCGGGACAGGGATCGGGGCAGCCCCAGCATTTT
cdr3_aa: CASSFPGQGSGQPQHF

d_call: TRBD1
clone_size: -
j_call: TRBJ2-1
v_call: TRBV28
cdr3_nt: TGTGCCAGCAGTTCTTACTCGGGACAGGGGGCTGGCAATGAGCAGTTCTTC
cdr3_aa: CASSSYSGQGAGNEQFF

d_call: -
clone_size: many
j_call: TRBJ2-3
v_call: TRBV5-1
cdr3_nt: TGCGCCAGCAGCCTAGCTCGAACAGATACGCAGTATTTT
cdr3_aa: CASSLARTDTQYF

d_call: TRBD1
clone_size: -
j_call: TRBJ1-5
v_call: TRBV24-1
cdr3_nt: TGTGCCACCAGTGATCCGACAGGGGGCAACGATCAGCCCCAGCATTTT
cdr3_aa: CATSDPTGGNDQPQHF

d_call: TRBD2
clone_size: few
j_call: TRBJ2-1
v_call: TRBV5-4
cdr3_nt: TGTGCCAGCAGCTTGCCCAGCGGGGGTCGCAATGAGCAGTTCTTC
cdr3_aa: CASSLPSGGRNEQFF

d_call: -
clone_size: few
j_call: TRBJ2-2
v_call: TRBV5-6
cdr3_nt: TGTGCCAGCAGCTGGACGGGGCGAGTCACCGGGGAGCTGTTTTTT
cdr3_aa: CASSWTGRVTGELFF

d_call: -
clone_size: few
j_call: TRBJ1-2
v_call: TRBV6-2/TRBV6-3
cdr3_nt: TGTGCCAGCAGTTTCCGCCTGGTTGGCTATGGCTACACCTTC
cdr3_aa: CASSFRLVGYGYTF

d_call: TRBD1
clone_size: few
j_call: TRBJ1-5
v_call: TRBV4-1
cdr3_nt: TGCGCCAGCAGCAGCGGACCGGGACAGGGTGGGTTTAGCAATCAGCCCCAGCATTTT
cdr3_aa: CASSSGPGQGGFSNQPQHF